Shown below are 14 T cell receptor beta chains from a single sample sequenced in a study of vaccination and CD4 T cells after COVID-19. Once obtained from cultured CD4+ T cells, the DNA was sequenced using the Oncomine TCR Beta short-read assay. TCRdb processed the PCR reads anew with MiXCR; each CDR3 protein has one entry. The repertoire consists of fewer than 8,000 distinct CDR3 sequences, with less than 50% occurring once and the leading ten covering about 60%. Treatment in this sample: approximately 9-day PBMC culture with coronavirus spike peptide pools or control peptides (ViraFEST assay). Investigators obtained the unexposed donor's CD4+ T cells before the COVID-19 pandemic (2011-2018). These receptors' targets are unknown. Material for sequencing was CD4+ T cells from blood, cultured in vitro. These receptors were obtained from a human donor in good health.

The chain has TRBV19 and TRBJ2-1; 9 nucleotides agree with TRBD1. The ends lost 6 bases at V and 5 bases at J; junction bases unmatched: 11. The germline V gene encodes CDR1 LNHDA and CDR2 SQIVND (reference sequence). The CDR3 runs 16 residues. CDR3: CASRKITGQGNNEQFF. The CDR3 bases are TGTGCCAGTAGGAAGATTACGGGACAGGGAAACAATGAGCAGTTCTTC.

The chain joins TRBV11-2 to TRBJ1-6; 7 bases map to TRBD1. The CDR3 is made up of 18 amino acids. Germline-derived CDR1 and CDR2 are SGHAT and FQNNGV. V shed 2 bases and J 7 bases; nucleotides not matched to a gene: 14. DNA of the CDR3: TGTGCCAGCAGCTTATTGGGGACAGTAGGGTTGGGCAATTCACCCCTCCACTTT. As protein: CASSLLGTVGLGNSPLHF. Variable domain in full (rest from reference TRBV11-2 and TRBJ1-6): EAGVAQSPRYKIIEKRQSVAFWCNPISGHATLYWYQQILGQGPKLLIQFQNNGVVDDSQLPKDRFSAERLKGVDSTLKIQPAKLEDSAVYLCASSLLGTVGLGNSPLHFGNGTRLTVT.

The chain links TRBV6-2 or TRBV6-3 to TRBJ1-2; no clear D. The CDR3 has 13 amino acids. Deletions cut 6 bases from V and 4 bases from J, with 12 bases between. Germline V gene lookup returns CDR1 MNHEY and CDR2 SVGEGT. The CDR3, as DNA: TGTGCCAGCAGCCTCCTTTCGACCTATGGCTACACCTTC. Its translation is CASSLLSTYGYTF.

J is TRBJ1-3 and V is TRBV10-1; no reliable D call. V dropped 6 bases and J dropped 0 bases, with 3 bases sitting between them. The germline CDR1 and CDR2 sequences are WNHNN and SYGVQD (reference sequence). CDR3 size: 12 residues. The CDR3 DNA is TGCGCCAGCAGGGACTCTGGAAACACCATATATTTT. Its translation is CASRDSGNTIYF.

The chain uses TRBV6-1 and TRBJ1-5; TRBD1 might be the D (5 bases). The CDR3 is 12 amino acids. CDR1 and CDR2 from the germline V gene are MNHNS and SASEGT. Trimming took off 9 bases at V and 1 base at J, with 7 bases between the two ends. CDR3 protein: CARGRSNQPQHF. DNA of the CDR3: TGTGCCAGGGGACGGAGCAATCAGCCCCAGCATTTT.

This sequence joins TRBV19 and TRBJ2-1; maybe TRBD2 (5 bases). V gave up 3 bases and J gave up 1 base, with 10 bases separating them. This CDR3 is built from 15 residues. Germline V CDR1 and CDR2: LNHDA, SQIVND (reference sequence). The DNA of the CDR3 is TGTGCCAGTAGTATTTCCCGGAGGTCCTACAATGAGCAGTTCTTC. It is translated as CASSISRRSYNEQFF. The entire variable domain, with the rest obtained from reference TRBV19 and TRBJ2-1, is as follows: DGGITQSPKYLFRKEGQNVTLSCEQNLNHDAMYWYRQDPGQGLRLIYYSQIVNDFQKGDIAEGYSVSREKKESFPLTVTSAQKNPTAFYLCASSISRRSYNEQFFGPGTRLTVL.

The genes are TRBV28 and TRBJ2-1; 9 bases line up with TRBD2. There are 17 residues in the CDR3. The V and J ends lost 5 bases and 0 bases, in that order; junction bases with no gene match: 8. From germline, CDR1 is MDHEN and CDR2 SYDVKM. CDR3 nucleotides: TGTGCCAGCAGTCTGATACTAGCGGGCTTCTCCTACAATGAGCAGTTCTTC. This sequence encodes CASSLILAGFSYNEQFF.

J is TRBJ2-3 and V is TRBV20-1, with D possibly matching TRBD2 (6 bases). From germline, CDR1 is DFQATT and CDR2 SNEGSKA (reference sequence). The CDR3 totals 15 residues. Trimming removed 3 bases at V and 1 base at J, with 14 bases between. CDR3 residues: CSASTTRGGTDTQYF. The CDR3 DNA sequence: TGCAGTGCTAGTACTACGCGGGGAGGCACAGATACGCAGTATTTT.

The rearrangement uses TRBV6-2 or TRBV6-3 and TRBJ2-3; D might be TRBD2 (6 bases). V dropped 6 bases and J dropped 12 bases, with 16 bases sitting between them. Germline V gene data show CDR1 as MNHEY and CDR2 as SVGEGT. The CDR3 has 12 amino acids. The CDR3 sequence is CASSNQRGSQYF. In DNA, the CDR3 is TGTGCCAGCAGCAACCAACGGGGGTCCCAGTATTTT.

The chain recombines TRBV11-2 with TRBJ2-7, with D hard to call. Trimming removed 0 bases from V and 3 bases from J, with 6 bases in between. This CDR3 has 13 residues. In germline, CDR1 is SGHAT, CDR2 FQNNGV. The CDR3 DNA reads TGTGCCAGCAGCTTAGAGGTGGACTACGAGCAGTACTTC. As protein: CASSLEVDYEQYF.

The CDR3 protein is CSVEDNYRPHGYTF. Written as DNA, the CDR3 is TGCAGCGTTGAAGACAATTACAGGCCCCATGGCTACACCTTC. The chain joins TRBV29-1 to TRBJ1-2; D might be TRBD1 (5 bases). Trimming removed 0 bases from V and 6 bases from J, with 14 bases in between. The CDR3 spans 14 residues. CDR1 and CDR2 (germline): SQVTM, ANQGSEA.

In its sample, this clonotype was seen a few times. The V and J genes are TRBV7-6 and TRBJ2-7; D is possibly TRBD1 (6 bases). The CDR3 spans 15 residues. The V end was cut by 5 bases, the J end by 5 bases, with 19 bases between. Germline CDR1 is SGHVS and CDR2 is FNYEAQ. CDR3 nucleotide sequence: TGTGCCAGCAGCAGAAACACCGGGACAACCAACGAGCAGTACTTC. Translated, it gives CASSRNTGTTNEQYF.

This chain connects TRBV12-3 or TRBV12-4 to TRBJ2-1; D tentatively fits TRBD1 or TRBD2 (6 bases each). With 2 bases removed from V and 5 bases from J, the gap between germline ends came to 10 bases. The CDR3 spans 14 residues. DNA of the CDR3: TGTGCCAGCAGTTTAAGGGGGGCGGACAATGAGCAGTTCTTC. Its translation is CASSLRGADNEQFF.

V and J are TRBV7-9 and TRBJ2-6, with D maybe TRBD2 (5 bases). V lost 7 bases to trimming and J lost 2 bases, with 18 bases between them. The CDR3 sequence is 17 residues long. Per the germline V gene, CDR1 is SEHNR and CDR2 is FQNEAQ (reference sequence). In DNA, the CDR3 is TGTGCCAGCATGCCACCCCACACTAGTCCTGGGGCCAACGTCCTGACTTTC. Translation: CASMPPHTSPGANVLTF.